This T cell receptor beta chain was captured in a study of blood T cell repertoires in COVID-19. Assay used: immunoSEQ multiplex PCR; TCRdb lists only in-frame clones, some missing. The sample contains some 280,000 clones, around nine tenths of which appear only once. This clone has just a few counts. The sequence was obtained from a woman between 40 and 55 years old who had recovered from COVID-19. Sequenced sample: peripheral blood.

The CDR3 protein is CASSLDREGTEAFF. In nucleotides, the CDR3 is TGTGCCAGCAGTTTGGACAGGGAGGGCACTGAAGCTTTCTTT. The V and J genes are TRBV28 and TRBJ1-1; 8 nucleotides agree with TRBD1. V gave up 3 bases and J gave up 4 bases; unmatched junction bases: 4. Germline V lookup: CDR1 MDHEN, CDR2 SYDVKM. The CDR3 contains 14 residues.